This paragraph covers one TCR beta chain sequence. Its antigen is not known. This record belongs to a study of cytomegalovirus exposure and HLA in healthy donors. Per germline, CDR1 SEHNR and CDR2 FQNEAQ (reference sequence). CDR3 length equals 16 residues. V gave up 1 base and J gave up 5 bases, with 14 bases separating them. Use of 60 Vbeta and 13 Jbeta primers characterized the PCR. Some clones are missing from TCRdb's copy, which holds only in-frame ones; the method was immunoSEQ multiplex PCR. The table lists roughly 79,000 clones, roughly 72% of them singletons. Study-wide findings and caveats: Later, an analysis found that common viral pathogens appeared to be linked with several of the most significant clusters. Among TCR sequences, most were rare, though some public TCRs appeared in many donors. Accurate prediction of HLA-A and HLA-B alleles (for most subjects) was reportedly achieved from TCR beta sequences.

Specimen: PBMCs. The rearrangement uses TRBV7-9 and TRBJ2-2; weak D call: TRBD2 (6 bases). The clonotype comes from a woman between 45 and 65 years old in good health and CMV-seropositive. This CDR3 reads CASSLGPGVGTGELFF. DNA of the CDR3: TGTGCCAGCAGCTTAGGGCCGGGAGTGGGAACCGGGGAGCTGTTTTTT. Together with reference TRBV7-9 and TRBJ2-2, the CDR3 gives the full variable domain: DTGVSQNPRHKITKRGQNVTFRCDPISEHNRLYWYRQTLGQGPEFLTYFQNEAQLEKSRLLSDRFSAERPKGSFSTLEIQRTEQGDSAMYLCASSLGPGVGTGELFFGEGSRLTVL.